Each of the 10 T cell receptor beta chains below was sequenced from the same sample in a study of cytomegalovirus exposure and HLA in healthy donors. Primers: 60 Vbeta forward and 13 Jbeta reverse. Profiling relied on immunoSEQ multiplex PCR, and the TCRdb table lists in-frame clones only, not all of them. The sample yields some 110,000 clones, more than 65% seen once. Source material: PBMCs. All receptors come from a woman aged 60-70 years in good health and CMV-seropositive.

The chain employs TRBV4-3 and TRBJ2-1; TRBD2 matches at 9 bases. This CDR3 spans 13 amino acids. Germline CDR1 and CDR2: LGHNA and YSLEER. V shed 0 bases, J shed 10 bases, and the junction held 1 base outside the gene matches. CDR3 in amino acids: CASSQDTSGEQFF. CDR3 coding DNA: TGCGCCAGCAGCCAAGATACTAGCGGGGAGCAGTTCTTC.

The V gene is TRBV15, the J gene TRBJ1-1; TRBD1 aligns across 9 bases. CDR3 size: 15 residues. The germline CDR1 and CDR2 sequences are LNHNV and YYDKDF (reference sequence). J gave up 5 bases and V 5 bases, and 9 bases lay outside the gene matches. Written as DNA, the CDR3 is TGTGCCACCAGCGAGGGGGGGGACAGGGCTACTGAAGCTTTCTTT. Encoded protein: CATSEGGDRATEAFF.

The CDR3 sequence: CASSSLAAPGLEQYF. The CDR3 coding sequence is TGTGCCAGCAGCTCCCTAGCGGCCCCAGGTTTGGAGCAGTACTTC. This chain links TRBV11-2 with TRBJ2-7, with TRBD2 matching 7 bases. Germline V lookup: CDR1 SGHAT, CDR2 FQNNGV. J gave up 7 bases and V 4 bases, and 13 bases lay outside the gene matches. This CDR3 is 15 amino acids long. Full variable domain (outside the CDR3, taken from reference TRBV11-2 and TRBJ2-7): EAGVAQSPRYKIIEKRQSVAFWCNPISGHATLYWYQQILGQGPKLLIQFQNNGVVDDSQLPKDRFSAERLKGVDSTLKIQPAKLEDSAVYLCASSSLAAPGLEQYFGPGTRLTVT.

The chain has TRBV21-1 and TRBJ1-2; the D call in the table, TRBD1, was not verified against the DNA. TRBV21-1 has pseudogene status. CDR3 length: 16 amino acids. This chain's CDR3 is CASSKGRGKENYGYTF. The CDR3 DNA reads TGTGCCAGCAGCAAAGGTAGGGGAAAGGAGAACTATGGCTACACCTTC.

This chain uses TRBV6-1 with TRBJ1-6; 8 bases agree with TRBD1. CDR3 length: 14 amino acids. Germline V gene sequence: CDR1 MNHNS, CDR2 SASEGT. Unmatched junction bases numbered 5, after V lost 6 bases and J lost 7 bases. The CDR3 is CASSNRGTNSPLHF. As DNA, the CDR3 is TGTGCCAGCAGCAACAGGGGGACGAATTCACCCCTCCACTTT.

The chain uses TRBV7-2 and TRBJ1-1; D unclear. Germline lookup yields CDR1 SGHTA and CDR2 FQGNSA. Trimming shortened V by 3 bases and J by 1 base, and 9 bases separated the two germline ends. CDR3 length equals 14 residues. CDR3 in amino acids: CASSFYGANTEAFF. The CDR3 bases are TGTGCCAGCAGCTTTTATGGAGCGAACACTGAAGCTTTCTTT.

This clone came up a few times. This chain joins TRBV11-2 and TRBJ1-1; weak D call: TRBD1 (6 bases). CDR3 size: 14 residues. The V end was cut by 1 base, the J end by 6 bases, with 12 bases between. Germline loops: CDR1 SGHAT, CDR2 FQNNGV. The CDR3 bases are TGTGCCAGCAGCTTAGGGGGGCTCGTCTCTGAAGCTTTCTTT. Translating it yields CASSLGGLVSEAFF.

V usage is TRBV7-2 and J usage is TRBJ2-7; D is perhaps TRBD1 (5 bases). Germline CDR1 reads SGHTA; CDR2 reads FQGNSA. Trimming left V 1 base short and J 4 bases short, with 11 bases between. The CDR3 extends over 14 amino acids. Here the CDR3 reads CASSLGARGYEQYF. CDR3 nucleotide sequence: TGTGCCAGCAGCTTAGGAGCTAGGGGATACGAGCAGTACTTC.

This clone was observed a few times. The CDR3, as DNA: TGTGCCAGCAGTTTAAATAGGGGTGTAGGCGAGCAGTACTTC. Amino acids: CASSLNRGVGEQYF. This rearrangement joins TRBV27 to TRBJ2-5; the D gene is possibly TRBD1 (5 bases). The assigned J gene may be wrong: the sequence end matches TRBJ2-7 better. The germline V gene has CDR1 MNHEY and CDR2 SMNVEV (reference sequence). This CDR3 comprises 14 residues.

This CDR3 reads CASFLGGGETQYF. DNA of the CDR3: TGCGCCAGCTTTCTTGGGGGCGGAGAGACCCAGTACTTC. The genes are TRBV5-1 and TRBJ2-5; a possible D gene is TRBD1 (6 bases). Trimming shortened V by 7 bases and J by 4 bases, and 14 bases separated the two germline ends. The germline CDR1 and CDR2 sequences are SGHRS and YFSETQ. The CDR3 spans 13 residues.